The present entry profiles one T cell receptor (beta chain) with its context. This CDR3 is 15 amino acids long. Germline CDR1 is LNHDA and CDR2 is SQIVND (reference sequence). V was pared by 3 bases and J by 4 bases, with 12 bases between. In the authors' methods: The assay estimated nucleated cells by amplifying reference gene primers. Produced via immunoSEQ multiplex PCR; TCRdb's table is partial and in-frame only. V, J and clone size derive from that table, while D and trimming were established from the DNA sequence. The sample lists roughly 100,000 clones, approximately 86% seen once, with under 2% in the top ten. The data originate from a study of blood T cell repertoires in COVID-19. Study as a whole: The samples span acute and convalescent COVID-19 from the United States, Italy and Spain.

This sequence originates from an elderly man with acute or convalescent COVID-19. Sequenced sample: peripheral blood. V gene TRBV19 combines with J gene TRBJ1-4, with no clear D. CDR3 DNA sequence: TGTGCCAGTAGTATCAACATGGCCGTTAATGAAAAACTGTTTTTT. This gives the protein CASSINMAVNEKLFF. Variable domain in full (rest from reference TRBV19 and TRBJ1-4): DGGITQSPKYLFRKEGQNVTLSCEQNLNHDAMYWYRQDPGQGLRLIYYSQIVNDFQKGDIAEGYSVSREKKESFPLTVTSAQKNPTAFYLCASSINMAVNEKLFFGSGTQLSVL.